The 7 T cell receptor beta chains below come from one sample, sequenced in a study of T cell responses to AZD1222 COVID-19 vaccine. Assay: immunoSEQ multiplex PCR; the TCRdb copy retains only in-frame clones and omits some. The sample shows roughly 110,000 clones, nearly 90% of them seen only once. The sequencing used peripheral blood, collected 28 days after the second AZD1222 dose. These receptors all stem from an adult who received the AZD1222 COVID-19 vaccine.

The chain joins TRBV2 to TRBJ1-5; D call uncertain. This CDR3 has 14 amino acids. Trimming left V 2 bases short and J 1 base short, with 6 bases between. Germline V gives CDR1 SNHLY, CDR2 FYNNEI. The chain's CDR3 is CASSEQLSNQPQHF. CDR3 coding DNA: TGTGCCAGCAGTGAACAACTAAGCAATCAGCCCCAGCATTTT.

The chain carries TRBV5-1 and TRBJ2-2; a weak D match, TRBD1 (5 bases). This CDR3 has 16 residues. Germline-derived CDR1 and CDR2 are SGHRS and YFSETQ. Trimming took off 0 bases at V and 6 bases at J, with 15 bases between the two ends. CDR3 loop: CASSLGQGRAAGELFF. Written as DNA, the CDR3 is TGCGCCAGCAGCTTGGGTCAAGGCAGGGCGGCCGGGGAGCTGTTTTTT.

V gene TRBV12-2 combines with J gene TRBJ1-2. TRBV12-2 is shown as a pseudogene. The CDR3 runs to 16 residues. The CDR3: CASRSEGRIRSDGYTF. The CDR3 DNA reads TGTGCAAGTCGCTCGGAGGGGCGGATTAGATCGGATGGCTACACCTTC.

The genes are TRBV12-3 or TRBV12-4 and TRBJ1-2, with D hard to call. The CDR3 consists of 12 residues. The V gene lost 7 bases and the J gene lost 6 bases, with 12 bases spanning the gap. The CDR3 coding sequence is TGTGCCAGCACCCCGCTTAGTCATGGCTACACCTTC. Its translation is CASTPLSHGYTF.

The chain is built from TRBV7-6 and TRBJ2-1; TRBD1 or TRBD2 may be the D gene (6 bases each). This CDR3 contains 16 residues. The V end was cut by 0 bases, the J end by 3 bases, with 12 bases between. Germline V gene lookup returns CDR1 SGHVS and CDR2 FNYEAQ. The CDR3 loop is CASSLAGGSGYNEQFF. DNA for the CDR3: TGTGCCAGCAGCTTAGCAGGGGGGTCCGGCTACAATGAGCAGTTCTTC.

The chain couples TRBV30 to TRBJ1-5, with D uncertain. CDR1 GTSNPN and CDR2 SVGIG come from the germline V gene (reference sequence). Deletions cut 5 bases from V and 5 bases from J, with 13 bases between. The CDR3 loop spans 13 amino acids. The CDR3 DNA sequence: TGTGCCTGGGAAACAGCGACGGATCAGCCCCAGCATTTT. Its protein product is CAWETATDQPQHF.

The CDR3 DNA sequence: TGTGCCAGCAGCGTAGCTCAGAGCGGGGAGCTGTTTTTT. It codes for CASSVAQSGELFF. V gene TRBV9 combines with J gene TRBJ2-2, with D unclear. CDR3 length: 13 residues. The V end was cut by 0 bases, the J end by 7 bases, with 7 bases between. Germline CDR1 is SGDLS and CDR2 is YYNGEE.